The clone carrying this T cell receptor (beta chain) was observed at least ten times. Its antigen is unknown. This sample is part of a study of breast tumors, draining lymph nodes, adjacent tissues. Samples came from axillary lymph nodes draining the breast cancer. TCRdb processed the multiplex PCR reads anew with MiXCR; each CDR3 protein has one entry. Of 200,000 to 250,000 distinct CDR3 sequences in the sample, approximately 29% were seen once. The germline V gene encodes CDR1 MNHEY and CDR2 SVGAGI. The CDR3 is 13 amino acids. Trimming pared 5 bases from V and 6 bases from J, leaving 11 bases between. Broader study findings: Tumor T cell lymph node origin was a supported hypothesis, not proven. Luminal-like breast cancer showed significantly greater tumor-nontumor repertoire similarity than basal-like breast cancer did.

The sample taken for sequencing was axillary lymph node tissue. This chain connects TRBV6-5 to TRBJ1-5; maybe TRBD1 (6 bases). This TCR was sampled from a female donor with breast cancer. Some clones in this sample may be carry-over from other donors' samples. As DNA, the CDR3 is TGTGCCAGCAGTCTGGACAGCCTTCAGCCCCAGCATTTT. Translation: CASSLDSLQPQHF.